This T cell receptor beta chain was profiled in a study of shared clonotypes between healthy human individuals. Study-level background: The study enrolled two women and three men aged 18 to 49.

This clone was seen repeatedly, ten times or more. Libraries were prepared by immunoSEQ multiplex PCR; TCRdb keeps only in-frame clonotypes and omits some of them. The table records hundreds of thousands of clones, around 79% of them present only once. Caucasian adults residing in Nashville, Tennessee made up all the donors. Genomic DNA of unsorted samples came from 90 million or so PBMCs. The CDR3 spans 13 residues. The germline V and J ends were trimmed by 1 base and 14 bases, with 15 bases remaining between them. Germline V gene data show CDR1 as GTSNPN and CDR2 as SVGIG (reference sequence). This chain links TRBV30 with TRBJ1-6, with D hard to call. The receptor's source is a woman in her thirties or forties in good health. Some clones in this sample may be carry-over from other donors' samples. Sequencing was carried out using PBMCs. CDR3 nucleotide sequence: TGTGCCTGGAGTGGGACCTCCAATTGGGCCCTCCACTTT. Translating it yields CAWSGTSNWALHF.